These T cell receptor beta chains were read from a single sample in a study of memory CD4+ T cells and cytomegalovirus serostatus. Clones were read by immunoSEQ multiplex PCR, and TCRdb kept only the in-frame ones, dropping some. The sample carries fewer than 50,000 clones, roughly four fifths recorded once. The sample comprised memory CD4+ T cells from blood. The receptors were gathered from an adult in good health and CMV-seronegative. Each CDR3 is given with its conserved first and last residue. A D gene is named only where the DNA matches it firmly. The size field is filled for only some rows; it gives once, few, many or a size class.

clone_size d_call j_call v_call cdr3_nt cdr3_aa
NA NA TRBJ2-7 TRBV11-2 TGTGCCAGCAGCCACATCAGAGGGCCCCCCCAGCAGTACTTC CASSHIRGPPQQYF
NA NA TRBJ2-7 TRBV27 TGTGCCAGCAGTACCCTTGACGGAGGCGGGCAGTACTTC CASSTLDGGGQYF
few TRBD2 TRBJ2-1 TRBV10-3 TGTGCCATCAGTGATCTGGGACTAGCGGGAGACCATGAGCAGTTCTTC CAISDLGLAGDHEQFF
medium-sized TRBD1 TRBJ2-7 TRBV28 TGTGCCAGCAGAGCTGCGGGGACAGGCCGTTCCTACGAGCAGTACTTC CASRAAGTGRSYEQYF
NA NA TRBJ1-6 TRBV2 TGTGCCAGCAGTGAACGGATTAATTCACCCCTCCACTTT CASSERINSPLHF
NA TRBD2 TRBJ2-5 TRBV5-1 TGCGCCAGCAGCTCCGGGGGGGCTGGTTGGCAAGAGACCCAGTACTTC CASSSGGAGWQETQYF
NA NA TRBJ2-1 TRBV11-3 TGTGCCAGCAGCCCCCGAGGGGGGGACAGGCCCGGGAATGAGCAGTTCTTC CASSPRGGDRPGNEQFF
NA NA TRBJ2-2 TRBV14 TGTGCCAGCAGCCAAGATTACGGCACCGGGGAGCTGTTTTTT CASSQDYGTGELFF
few NA TRBJ2-5 TRBV7-2 TGTGCCAGCAGCGTTGACAGGGAGACCCAGTACTTC CASSVDRETQYF
NA NA TRBJ1-2 TRBV28 TGTGCCAGCAGGCCGGAGGGCGATTATGGCTACACCTTC CASRPEGDYGYTF
NA NA TRBJ2-1 TRBV9 TGTGCCAGCAGCGGTCCGAGGCGGGGCAGCTCCTACAATGAGCAGTTCTTC CASSGPRRGSSYNEQFF
NA TRBD2 TRBJ2-1 TRBV10-3 TGTGCCATCAGTGAAAGGGAGGGTAATGAGCAGTTCTTC CAISEREGNEQFF
NA NA TRBJ1-4 TRBV5-1 TGCGCCAGCGGTCAAACAGGGACAACTAATGAAAAACTGTTTTTT CASGQTGTTNEKLFF
NA NA TRBJ1-1 TRBV7-8 TGTGCCAGCAGCTTACGCACGACAGGGAACACTGAAGCTTTCTTT CASSLRTTGNTEAFF
NA NA TRBJ1-5 TRBV19 TGTGCCAGTAGGACTAATTTTGATCAGCCCCAGCATTTT CASRTNFDQPQHF
NA NA TRBJ1-2 TRBV27 TGTGCCAGCAGTTCCGGGACAAATGATGGCTACACCTTC CASSSGTNDGYTF
once TRBD1 TRBJ1-2 TRBV2 TGTGCCAGCAGGGGGCAGGGGGCAGTTCGATACTATGGCTACACCTTC CASRGQGAVRYYGYTF
NA NA TRBJ1-1 TRBV28 TGTGCCAGCGGATTGGACAGCATGAACACTGAAGCTTTCTTT CASGLDSMNTEAFF
once NA TRBJ1-2 TRBV30 TGTGCCTGGAGTGTCCATAACTATGGCTACACCTTC CAWSVHNYGYTF
NA NA TRBJ2-1 TRBV5-4 TGTGCCAGCAGCCCCACTAGGGTGTCCCTCAATGAGCAGTTCTTC CASSPTRVSLNEQFF
NA TRBD2 TRBJ2-7 TRBV6-5 TGTGCCAGCAGCTACAGGACTAGTACCTACGAGCAGTACTTC CASSYRTSTYEQYF
NA NA TRBJ2-5 TRBV12-1 TGTGCCAGCTCAATGGTAGGGAAGGACAGACACCAAGAGACCCAGTACTTC CASSMVGKDRHQETQYF
once NA TRBJ1-4 TRBV28 TGTGCCAGCAGTTCGGGCCTCCTTAATGAAAAACTGTTTTTT CASSSGLLNEKLFF
NA TRBD2 TRBJ2-1 TRBV5-1 TGCGCCAGCAGCCCGGGACTAGCGGGAGTCGAGCAGTTCTTC CASSPGLAGVEQFF
NA NA TRBJ1-2 TRBV28 TGTGCCAGCAGGGACAGTATCTATGGCTACACCTTC CASRDSIYGYTF
NA NA TRBJ2-3 TRBV27 TGTGCCAGCAGTCCACAGGGAGCAGATACGCAGTATTTT CASSPQGADTQYF
NA TRBD1 TRBJ1-2 TRBV11-2 TGTGCCAGCAGCCCGGGGACAGGGGGTTATGGCTACACCTTC CASSPGTGGYGYTF
NA NA TRBJ2-4 TRBV28 TGTGCCAGCAGTTTGGGGGGCGTTGACATTCAGTACTTC CASSLGGVDIQYF